This T cell receptor (beta chain) was sequenced for a study of regulatory T cells in long-lasting Graves disease (dated by TCRdb to about 2021). For the wider study: In the newly diagnosed Graves' disease group, patients had been taking antithyroid drugs for less than 3 months. This study used TCR sequencing and RNA sequencing of peripheral blood to compare persistent Graves' disease patients against newly diagnosed Graves' disease patients. The study was conducted in China and was registered as a clinical trial. A total of about 33 samples underwent TCR sequencing, from some 13 patients with persistent Graves' disease and roughly 20 patients with newly diagnosed Graves' disease. Overall study outcomes, separate from this receptor: Sequencing and analysis were restricted to the TCR beta chain. As a limitation, the authors acknowledged that the small sample size may reduce accuracy. Peripheral blood alone was examined, since thyroid tissue, which constituted the primary lesion, could not be accessed. Lower TCR Shannon entropy and fewer highly expanded clones were observed in persistent Graves' disease patients than in newly diagnosed patients, which suggested clonal expansion. Persistent patients shared more public clonotypes among themselves (around 2,500) than newly diagnosed patients did (about 970). Persistent disease showed preferential use of TRBV28, TRBJ1-2 and TRBJ2-5, whereas newly diagnosed disease favored TRBV20-1 and TRBJ2-1.

Taken with the paper, the label for time point translates to: newly diagnosed GD, antithyroid drugs for less than 3 months. RNA was extracted from PBMCs in TRIzol for both TCR sequencing and RNA sequencing. The diagnosis of Graves' disease followed American Thyroid Association guidelines. Patients were recruited from an endocrinology department in Xi'an, China. From each patient, approximately 9 milliliters of peripheral blood was collected into an EDTA anticoagulant tube. Ficoll Paque Plus density gradient separation was used to isolate PBMCs, and no additional T cell sorting was done. An Agilent 2100 Bioanalyzer and agarose gel were used to check RNA quality, and a NanoDrop 2000 was used to measure RNA concentration. For this clonotype: This receptor's antigen is unknown. Qualities for individual bases were not recorded, and no much larger clone is one base off.

Receptor libraries were prepared by multiplex PCR. The sample was run on an Illumina HiSeq 4000. CDR3 regions were amplified by Arm-PCR with iRepertoire HTBI primers to construct TCR beta libraries. Before sequencing, the PCR products underwent gel purification. In the original analysis: A total of 60 to 80 TRBV and about 13 TRBJ segments were identified across samples and were used for gene usage analysis of CDR3 amino acid clonotypes. COPE and FqMerger were used to merge filtered high-quality paired reads into contigs. BLAST was used to align contigs to IMGT TRBV, TRBD and TRBJ reference genes, and CDR3 was defined according to IMGT. Clonotypes above 0.1% frequency were classified as highly expanded clones. Repertoire diversity was measured by Shannon entropy, and V-J evenness by the Gini coefficient. A clonotype was considered public if more than one individual shared it. The public reads were run again by TCRdb, first through fastp at Q25 and then through MiXCR, and only productive beta chains were kept. Each record represents a unique CDR3 protein, reported with the most common genes and DNA among its rows. TCRdb's processing, not the authors' own work, is the source of the V and J calls. In all, the sample holds 350,000 to 400,000 distinct CDR3 sequences, and around 15% of those were seen once. The top ten clonotypes cover over 20% of the sample.

Reading from cysteine to phenylalanine, the CDR3 counts 18 amino acids. CDR3 DNA is the only sequence kept; it has 54 bases, read in frame from the first base. V has 4 bases trimmed and J has 7 bases trimmed; junction bases matching no gene number 16. Looking up the germline V gene yields CDR1 SGHRS and CDR2 YFSETQ. These data also featured in a second study, about T cells in Graves' hyperthyroidism and ophthalmopathy. Drawing on the second study: Stable Graves' hyperthyroidism was defined as no progression to ophthalmopathy during 18 months of follow-up. The hyperthyroidism patients were between 18 and 65 years old and newly diagnosed, with a disease duration of less than 2 months. Exclusion was applied to patients with uncontrolled infections, other autoimmune diseases, pregnancy or lactation. Clinical symptoms, serum thyroxine and TRAb, thyroid ultrasound, and orbital computed tomography formed the basis for the diagnoses. The first round of RT-PCR for the TCR CDR3 was performed with the HTBI primer set and the Qiagen OneStep RT-PCR kit. Most expanded thyroid clonotypes (frequency above 0.001) were also detected in blood, a finding suggesting that blood repertoires may reflect thyroid immune responses. A 13 V-J signature model separated ophthalmopathy from stable hyperthyroidism, with about 90% sensitivity and 81.08% specificity in cross-validation and 80%/75% in testing. In validation, the model predicted progression to ophthalmopathy with approximately 71% sensitivity and approximately 78% specificity, a median of 6.5 months before onset. To identify distinguishing TCR V-J signatures, a discovery cohort of 100 patients was used, comprising 40 to 45 with Graves' ophthalmopathy and around 60 with stable Graves' hyperthyroidism. Whether ophthalmopathy could be predicted prospectively was tested in an independent validation cohort made up of 18 hyperthyroidism patients plus 17 patients who later progressed to ophthalmopathy. The roughly 100 discovery patients were randomly split 7:3 into training and test sets. Thyroid tissue and blood T-cell repertoires from several Graves' hyperthyroidism patients were also compared in the study. Following sampling, methimazole starting at 30 mg daily was given to hyperthyroidism patients, and high-dose intravenous methylprednisolone was given to ophthalmopathy patients. A second multiplex PCR round built the libraries, followed by size selection and purification. The libraries were sequenced on an Illumina HiSeq2000 using paired-end 100 bp reads. SOAPnuke was used to process the raw data, removing reads that contained adapters or uncalled bases, had a mean Phred below 15, or lacked an exact match to the constant primer or identifier. COPE v1.2.5 was used to merge high-quality paired reads, and clonotypes were defined as unique nucleotide sequences. MiTCR v1.1 was used to align the clonotypes against IMGT TRBV, TRBD and TRBJ reference segments. Only V-J combinations with frequency above 0.0001, covering 99.2% of repertoires, were analysed. A TCS score was defined as the ratio between F50 (clonal expansion) and ExV (chaos), using BLOSUM62-based TCRdist between CDR3 peptides within each V-J. Welch's t-statistics and random forest reduced 450 to 600 V-J features to fewer than 15, which were used in a naive Bayes classifier (R e1071). No statistical method was used to fix the sample size in advance, and group allocation was not hidden from the investigators. The paper describes TCR Vbeta CDR3 sequencing of 130 to 150 peripheral blood samples, made up of approximately 40 ophthalmopathy patients, 70 to 80 hyperthyroidism patients and around 17 progressor patients.

Here the sequenced sample was peripheral blood mononuclear cells (PBMCs), taken at new diagnosis, from a patient treated with antithyroid drugs. This clonotype originated in a woman under 30 with Graves disease. Donor details come from another sample of the same person, matched by shared clones. The V and J segments used are TRBV5-1 and TRBJ2-1; the junction holds 11 bases that match TRBD2. The DNA is as follows: TGCGCCAGCAGCAGCCAAGGGACTAGCGGAGACCCTTTGAATGAGCAGTTCTTC. It translates as CASSSQGTSGDPLNEQFF.